The clone carrying this TCR beta chain was observed many times. Its antigen is undetermined. The length of the CDR3 is 17 residues. V shed 1 base and J shed 4 bases, with 18 bases lying between them. Germline V gene sequence: CDR1 SGHRS, CDR2 YFSETQ. This sample is drawn from a study of CD8 T cells in ankylosing spondylitis. The study's findings and limits: Ankylosing spondylitis blood appeared to carry a characteristic TCR beta motif of fewer than 10 highly homologous variants. Peripheral blood samples showed relatively rare disease-linked clones, and these clones were CD8+.

TCR beta libraries were made by quantitative 5'-RACE with molecular barcodes. Each CDR3 protein gets one entry after TCRdb re-called the 5' RACE reads with MiXCR. The sample records 250,000 or so distinct CDR3 sequences, around 25% being singletons. The sequenced sample consisted of blood, either unsorted or a sorted T cell fraction (not recorded which). This TCR derives from a male donor with ankylosing spondylitis or in good health (not recorded which). V is TRBV5-1 and J is TRBJ2-1, with D hard to call. The CDR3: CASSLTSPADNYNEQFF. Here the CDR3 DNA reads TGCGCCAGCAGCTTGACTTCTCCGGCCGATAATTACAATGAGCAGTTCTTC.